This paragraph covers one T cell receptor (beta chain) sequence. In the original analysis: Using reference gene primer amplification, nucleated cell counts were estimated. Sequenced by immunoSEQ multiplex PCR; TCRdb stores in-frame clones only, minus some. V and J calls plus clone size are reproduced from that table; the DNA served to infer D and trimming. The sample lists 65,000 to 100,000 clones; approximately 81% were seen once. Germline V gene data show CDR1 as SGHTA and CDR2 as FQGNSA. V was clipped by 1 base and J by 3 bases; unmatched bases: 1. This CDR3 is 14 amino acids long. These data come from a study of blood T cell repertoires in COVID-19.

The rearrangement uses TRBV7-2 and TRBJ2-7; TRBD1 aligns across 9 bases. This clonotype was obtained from a woman of 80 years or more with acute or convalescent COVID-19. Material: peripheral blood. As DNA, the CDR3 is TGTGCCAGCAGCTTAGACAGGGGGCACTACGAGCAGTACTTC. This gives the protein CASSLDRGHYEQYF.